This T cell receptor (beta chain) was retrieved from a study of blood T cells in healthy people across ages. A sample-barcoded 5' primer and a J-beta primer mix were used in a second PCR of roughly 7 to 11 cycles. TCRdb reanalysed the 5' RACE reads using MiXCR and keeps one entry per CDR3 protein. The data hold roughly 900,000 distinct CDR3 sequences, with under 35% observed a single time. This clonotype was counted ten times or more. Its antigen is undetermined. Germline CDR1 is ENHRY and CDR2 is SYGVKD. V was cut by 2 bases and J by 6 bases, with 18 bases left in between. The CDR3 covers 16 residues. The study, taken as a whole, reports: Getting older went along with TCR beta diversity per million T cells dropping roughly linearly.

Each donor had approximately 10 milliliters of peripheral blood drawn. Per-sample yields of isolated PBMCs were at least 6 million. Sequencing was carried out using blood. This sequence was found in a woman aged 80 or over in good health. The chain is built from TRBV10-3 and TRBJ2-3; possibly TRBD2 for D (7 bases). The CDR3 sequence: CAISEEGGGPPDTQYF. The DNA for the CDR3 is TGTGCCATCAGTGAGGAAGGCGGGGGCCCCCCGGATACGCAGTATTTT.